This TCR beta chain came from a study of T cells expressing NK-cell markers. A 5'RACE template switching approach incorporating UMIs was used to make TCR beta cDNA. TCRdb re-called the 5' RACE reads, yielding one record per CDR3 amino acid sequence without DNA. The ten most abundant clones cover roughly 5.2% of a sample with hundreds of thousands of distinct CDR3 sequences. Per the germline V gene, CDR1 is SGHTA and CDR2 is FQGNSA. CDR3 size: 13 residues. This receptor was obtained from a man aged 18 to 69 in good health. Input material: blood T cells: a sorted CD56 or NKG2C T cell subset, CD4+ or CD8+ T cells, or bulk PBMC T cells (not recorded which). V is TRBV7-2 and J is TRBJ2-7; there is no DNA to check the TCRdb D call of TRBD1. The CDR3 region is CASSTQGLYEQYF.